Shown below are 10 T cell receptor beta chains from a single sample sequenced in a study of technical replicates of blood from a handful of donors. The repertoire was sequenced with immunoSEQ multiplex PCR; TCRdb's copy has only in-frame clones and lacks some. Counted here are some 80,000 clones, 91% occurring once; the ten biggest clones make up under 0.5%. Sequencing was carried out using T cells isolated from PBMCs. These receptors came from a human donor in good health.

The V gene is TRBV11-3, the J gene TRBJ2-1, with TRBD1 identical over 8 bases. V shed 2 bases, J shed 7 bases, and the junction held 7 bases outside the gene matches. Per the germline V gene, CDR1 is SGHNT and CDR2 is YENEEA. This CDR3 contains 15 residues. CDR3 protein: CASSLRTGNVNEQFF. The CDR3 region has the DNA TGTGCCAGCAGCTTAAGGACAGGGAATGTTAATGAGCAGTTCTTC.

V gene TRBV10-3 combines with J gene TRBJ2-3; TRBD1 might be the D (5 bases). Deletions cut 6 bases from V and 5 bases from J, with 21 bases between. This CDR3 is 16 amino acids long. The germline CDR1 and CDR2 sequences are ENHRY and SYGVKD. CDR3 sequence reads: CAISEQDFIGLDTQYF. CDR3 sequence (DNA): TGTGCCATCAGCGAACAGGATTTTATAGGTTTAGATACGCAGTATTTT.

The CDR3: CATSSSGDEQYF. Here the CDR3 DNA reads TGTGCCACCAGCAGTAGCGGGGACGAGCAGTACTTC. The V gene is TRBV15, the J gene TRBJ2-7; 8 bases line up with TRBD2. V lost 3 bases to trimming and J lost 5 bases; unmatched junction nucleotides: 0. Germline loops: CDR1 LNHNV, CDR2 YYDKDF (reference sequence). The CDR3 is 12 amino acids.

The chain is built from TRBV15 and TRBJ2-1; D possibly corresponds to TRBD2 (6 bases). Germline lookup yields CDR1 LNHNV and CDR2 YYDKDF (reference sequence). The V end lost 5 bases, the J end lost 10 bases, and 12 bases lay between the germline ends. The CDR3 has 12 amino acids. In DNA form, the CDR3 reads TGTGCCACCAGCTCTGATGGACTAGAGCAGTTCTTC. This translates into CATSSDGLEQFF.

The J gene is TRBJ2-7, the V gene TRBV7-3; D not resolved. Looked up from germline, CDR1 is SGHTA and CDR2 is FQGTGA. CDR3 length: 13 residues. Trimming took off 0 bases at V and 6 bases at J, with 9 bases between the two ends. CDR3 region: CASSLTLTGEQYF. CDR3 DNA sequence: TGTGCCAGCAGCTTAACCCTCACGGGCGAGCAGTACTTC.

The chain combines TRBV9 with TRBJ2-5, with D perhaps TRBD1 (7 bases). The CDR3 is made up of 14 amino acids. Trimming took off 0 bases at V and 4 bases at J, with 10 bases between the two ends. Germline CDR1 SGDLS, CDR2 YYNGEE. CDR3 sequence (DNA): TGTGCCAGCAGCGTAGGGCAGGGGGGAGAGACCCAGTACTTC. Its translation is CASSVGQGGETQYF.

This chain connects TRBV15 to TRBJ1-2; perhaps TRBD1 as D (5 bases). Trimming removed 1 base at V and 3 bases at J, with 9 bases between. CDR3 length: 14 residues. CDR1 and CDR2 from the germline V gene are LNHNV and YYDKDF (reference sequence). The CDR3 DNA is TGTGCCACCAGCAGAGCGGACAAATACTATGGCTACACCTTC. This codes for CATSRADKYYGYTF.

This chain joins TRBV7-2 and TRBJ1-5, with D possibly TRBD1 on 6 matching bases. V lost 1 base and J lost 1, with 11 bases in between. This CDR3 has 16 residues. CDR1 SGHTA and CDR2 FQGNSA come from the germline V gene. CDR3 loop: CASSLVVTGSNQPQHF. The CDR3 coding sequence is TGTGCCAGCAGCTTAGTGGTGACAGGCAGCAATCAGCCCCAGCATTTT.

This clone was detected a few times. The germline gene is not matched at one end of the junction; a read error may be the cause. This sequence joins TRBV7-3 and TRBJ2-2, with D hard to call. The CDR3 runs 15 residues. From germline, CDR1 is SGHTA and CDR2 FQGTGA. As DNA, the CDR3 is TGTGCCAGCAGCCTAACCGGAGTGAACACCGGGGAGCTGTTTTTT. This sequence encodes CASSLTGVNTGELFF. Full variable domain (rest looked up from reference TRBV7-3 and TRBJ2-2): GAGVSQTPSNKVTEKGKYVELRCDPISGHTALYWYRQSLGQGPEFLIYFQGTGAADDSGLPNDRFFAVRPEGSVSTLKIQRTERGDSAVYLCASSLTGVNTGELFFGEGSRLTVL.

The chain's CDR3 is CASSQDVFSGEETQYF. The CDR3 nucleotides read TGTGCCAGCAGCCAAGATGTTTTTAGCGGGGAAGAGACCCAGTACTTC. This rearrangement joins TRBV14 to TRBJ2-5, with TRBD2 matching 8 bases. CDR3 length: 16 residues. The junction had 6 bases not matched to a gene; V was cut back by 0 bases and J by 3 bases. The V gene's germline CDR1 is SGHDN and CDR2 FVKESK.